The next 31 T cell receptor beta chains were all read from a single sample in a study of cytomegalovirus exposure and HLA in healthy donors. PCR was performed using 60 Vbeta and 13 Jbeta primers. The repertoire was sequenced with immunoSEQ multiplex PCR; TCRdb's copy has only in-frame clones and lacks some. The data show some 180,000 clones, around four fifths seen once. The specimen was PBMCs. These receptors all come from a man aged 18-30 years in good health and CMV-seronegative.

The rearrangement joins TRBV7-9 to TRBJ1-4; 9 nucleotides agree with TRBD1. This CDR3 is built from 16 residues. Germline V gene data show CDR1 as SEHNR and CDR2 as FQNEAQ (reference sequence). Losses at the gene ends were 2 bases for V and 2 bases for J; bases not matched to a gene: 3. The CDR3 sequence is CASSLYGTGTNEKLFF. CDR3 sequence (DNA): TGTGCCAGCAGCTTATACGGGACAGGGACTAATGAAAAACTGTTTTTT. Complete variable domain (other parts from reference TRBV7-9 and TRBJ1-4): DTGVSQNPRHKITKRGQNVTFRCDPISEHNRLYWYRQTLGQGPEFLTYFQNEAQLEKSRLLSDRFSAERPKGSFSTLEIQRTEQGDSAMYLCASSLYGTGTNEKLFFGSGTQLSVL.

The chain combines TRBV6-5 with TRBJ1-2; weak D call: TRBD1 (5 bases). The length of the CDR3 is 12 residues. CDR1 and CDR2 from the germline V gene are MNHEY and SVGAGI. V shed 5 bases and J shed 4 bases, with 8 bases lying between them. CDR3 sequence: CASSDTGYGYTF. For the CDR3, the DNA is TGTGCCAGCAGTGACACAGGCTATGGCTACACCTTC.

CDR3 in amino acids: CASSLGTGDTEAFF. CDR3 coding DNA: TGTGCCAGCAGCTTAGGAACAGGTGACACTGAAGCTTTCTTT. The V gene is TRBV7-9, the J gene TRBJ1-1, with D perhaps matching TRBD1 (5 bases). The V end was cut by 1 base, the J end by 3 bases, with 9 bases between. Germline V gene lookup returns CDR1 SEHNR and CDR2 FQNEAQ (reference sequence). The CDR3 sequence is 14 residues long.

This chain joins TRBV4-1 and TRBJ2-3; 8 bases agree with TRBD2. This CDR3 has 15 residues. Germline CDR1 MGHRA, CDR2 YSYEKL. V dropped 0 bases and J dropped 7; count of bases not matched to a gene: 6. CDR3 nucleotides: TGCGCCAGCAGCCAAGATCCCGCGGGAGGCTATACGCAGTATTTT. It translates to CASSQDPAGGYTQYF.

V gene TRBV5-1 combines with J gene TRBJ2-5, with D possibly being TRBD1 (6 bases). Germline V gene data show CDR1 as SGHRS and CDR2 as YFSETQ. The length of the CDR3 is 16 residues. Trimming took 0 bases from V and 2 from J, leaving 14 bases between them. For the CDR3, the DNA is TGCGCCAGCAGCTTGGGGGCAGGGGACGTACAAGAGACCCAGTACTTC. It encodes CASSLGAGDVQETQYF.

The V call is TRBV11-2, the J call TRBJ1-1; possibly TRBD1 for D (5 bases). V shed 5 bases and J shed 3 bases, with 16 bases lying between them. Germline CDR1 is SGHAT and CDR2 is FQNNGV. The CDR3 spans 15 residues. Here the CDR3 DNA reads TGTGCCAGCAGCCACGGGCCCATCAGGGACACTGAAGCTTTCTTT. Translating gives CASSHGPIRDTEAFF.

The chain couples TRBV5-4 to TRBJ2-3, with D possibly TRBD1 on 6 matching bases. The CDR3 sequence is 16 residues long. The V end was cut by 2 bases, the J end by 1 base, with 14 bases between. Germline loops: CDR1 SGHNT, CDR2 YYREEE (reference sequence). For the CDR3, the DNA is TGTGCCAGCAGCTTACTCAACAGGGTGGGCACAGATACGCAGTATTTT. Translated: CASSLLNRVGTDTQYF.

The J gene is TRBJ2-7, the V gene TRBV18; 11 nucleotides match TRBD2. Germline V gene lookup returns CDR1 KGHSH and CDR2 LQKENI. V trimming: 1 base; J trimming: 1 base; junction bases outside the gene matches: 0. The CDR3 is 15 amino acids. The CDR3, as DNA: TGTGCCAGCTCACCACGACTAGCGGGGTCCTACGAGCAGTACTTC. Translation gives CASSPRLAGSYEQYF.

The chain couples TRBV9 to TRBJ2-3; D is unclear. The CDR3 extends over 14 amino acids. Germline-derived CDR1 and CDR2 are SGDLS and YYNGEE. V lost 2 bases and J lost 3, with 10 bases in between. CDR3 coding DNA: TGTGCCAGCAGCGTTTATCAGAATACAGATACGCAGTATTTT. It translates to CASSVYQNTDTQYF.

The chain recombines TRBV5-1 with TRBJ1-4, with TRBD1 as a possible D gene (5 bases). Trimming shortened V by 5 bases and J by 0 bases, and 14 bases separated the two germline ends. Germline V lookup: CDR1 SGHRS, CDR2 YFSETQ. CDR3 length: 16 amino acids. Here the CDR3 reads CASRAPQGATNEKLFF. CDR3 in DNA: TGCGCCAGCAGAGCGCCGCAGGGTGCAACTAATGAAAAACTGTTTTTT. The complete variable domain, with remaining parts taken from reference TRBV5-1 and TRBJ1-4, reads KAGVTQTPRYLIKTRGQQVTLSCSPISGHRSVSWYQQTPGQGLQFLFEYFSETQRNKGNFPGRFSGRQFSNSRSEMNVSTLELGDSALYLCASRAPQGATNEKLFFGSGTQLSVL.

In this sample, this clone turned up once. The genes are TRBV5-6 and TRBJ1-2; 7 positions match TRBD1. J gave up 6 bases and V 0 bases, and 2 bases lay outside the gene matches. Germline assignment: CDR1 SGHDT and CDR2 YYEEEE. CDR3 length equals 13 residues. Here the CDR3 reads CASSLVQGNGYTF. The CDR3 DNA sequence: TGTGCCAGCAGCTTGGTACAGGGGAATGGCTACACCTTC.

This clone showed up just a few times. V gene TRBV6-5 combines with J gene TRBJ1-2, with 7 positions matching TRBD1. This CDR3 is built from 13 residues. Trimming took 6 bases from V and 4 from J; bases not matched to a gene: 5. Germline CDR1 MNHEY, CDR2 SVGAGI. The CDR3 DNA sequence: TGTGCCAGCAGGGAGAGGGGGCTCTATGGCTACACCTTC. Its translation: CASRERGLYGYTF.

The rearrangement joins TRBV19 to TRBJ1-2; 7 nucleotides line up with TRBD1. The germline V gene has CDR1 LNHDA and CDR2 SQIVND (reference sequence). V dropped 9 bases and J dropped 6; count of bases not matched to a gene: 22. This CDR3 is built from 17 residues. The CDR3 spells CASRQTGLSTSRHGYTF. CDR3 nucleotides: TGTGCCAGCCGTCAGACAGGGCTGTCGACCAGTCGTCATGGCTACACCTTC.

This chain links TRBV25-1 with TRBJ2-7; 11 bases are shared with TRBD2. CDR3 length equals 14 residues. CDR1 is MGHDK, CDR2 SYGVNS, per germline. The V segment lost 5 bases and the J segment 3 bases; nucleotides outside the gene matches: 3. The CDR3 protein is CASSKGTSGYEQYF. The DNA for the CDR3 is TGTGCCAGCAGTAAAGGGACTAGCGGCTACGAGCAGTACTTC.

The gene calls are TRBV25-1 and TRBJ2-3; D not resolved. CDR3 length: 16 residues. CDR1 MGHDK and CDR2 SYGVNS come from the germline V gene. V was shortened by 0 bases and J by 3 bases, with 13 bases between the two germline ends. CDR3 DNA: TGTGCCAGCAGTGAATATACGTTGGCCATTACAGATACGCAGTATTTT. Translation gives CASSEYTLAITDTQYF.

Concerning this clone itself: One junction end does not reproduce the germline sequence, and a read error may be involved. This chain uses TRBV6-5 with TRBJ2-7, with TRBD1 as a possible D gene (5 bases). Germline-derived CDR1 and CDR2 are MNHEY and SVGAGI. CDR3 length: 14 residues. CDR3 in amino acids: CASSMFQGSHEQYF. The CDR3 nucleotides are TGTGCCAGCAGCATGTTCCAGGGCTCCCACGAGCAGTACTTC.

This clone was counted only a few times. This chain joins TRBV5-1 and TRBJ1-6; TRBD1 matches at 10 bases. The V gene end was trimmed by 4 bases and the J gene end by 8 bases; junction bases not matched to a gene: 6. Germline V gene sequence: CDR1 SGHRS, CDR2 YFSETQ. The CDR3 extends over 15 amino acids. Here the CDR3 DNA reads TGCGCCAGCAGCCCGGGACAGGGGCTGGATTCACCCCTCCACTTT. This gives the protein CASSPGQGLDSPLHF.

In this sample, this clone turned up a few times. This chain connects TRBV19 to TRBJ1-1; 8 bases fit TRBD1. Germline values: CDR1 LNHDA, CDR2 SQIVND (reference sequence). This CDR3 comprises 17 residues. The J segment lost 1 base and the V segment lost 5 bases, leaving 12 bases of the junction unmatched. CDR3 nucleotides: TGTGCCAGTAGTCCGATAGACAGGGGCGGTGGGAACACTGAAGCTTTCTTT. It specifies CASSPIDRGGGNTEAFF.

The chain links TRBV4-3 to TRBJ1-6; TRBD1 is a possible D gene (5 bases). Germline CDR1 and CDR2: LGHNA and YSLEER. V was shortened by 4 bases and J by 7 bases, with 17 bases between the two germline ends. The CDR3 has 16 amino acids. CDR3 nucleotides: TGCGCCAGCAGCCTCCGACCGCAGGGCCTCAATTCACCCCTCCACTTT. It codes for CASSLRPQGLNSPLHF.

This clone was seen once. The chain has TRBV6-1 and TRBJ2-3, with TRBD2 matching over 10 bases. The germline gives CDR1 MNHNS, CDR2 SASEGT. This CDR3 contains 14 residues. The V gene end was trimmed by 6 bases and the J gene end by 5 bases; junction bases not matched to a gene: 5. The CDR3 coding sequence is TGTGCCAGCAGCGCTAGCGGGGGTAAAGATACGCAGTATTTT. The encoded protein is CASSASGGKDTQYF.

Regarding this clone: The same CDR3 also results from other DNA sequences found in this sample. V gene TRBV29-1 combines with J gene TRBJ1-5; weak D call: TRBD1 (6 bases). V shed 4 bases and J shed 2 bases, with 6 bases lying between them. The CDR3 contains 12 residues. Germline V CDR1 and CDR2: SQVTM, ANQGSEA. The CDR3 DNA follows: TGCAGCGTTGGACAGGGCAATCAGCCCCAGCATTTT. Translating it yields CSVGQGNQPQHF. The whole variable domain, filled in from reference TRBV29-1 and TRBJ1-5, reads SAVISQKPSRDICQRGTSLTIQCQVDSQVTMMFWYRQQPGQSLTLIATANQGSEATYESGFVIDKFPISRPNLTFSTLTVSNMSPEDSSIYLCSVGQGNQPQHFGDGTRLSIL.

The chain combines TRBV18 with TRBJ1-1; tentatively, D is TRBD1 (5 bases). CDR3 length: 14 amino acids. From germline, CDR1 is KGHSH and CDR2 LQKENI. Between the trimmed V and J ends, which lost 4 bases and 3 bases, there was a span of 12 bases. The CDR3 DNA reads as TGTGCCAGCTCACAACAGGCGGGGGACACTGAAGCTTTCTTT. Its translation is CASSQQAGDTEAFF.

The V and J genes are TRBV27 and TRBJ2-1; 8 nucleotides agree with TRBD2. This CDR3 spans 15 amino acids. CDR1 is MNHEY and CDR2 is SMNVEV in the germline V gene (reference sequence). The J segment lost 7 bases and the V segment lost 4 bases, leaving 9 bases of the junction unmatched. The CDR3 nucleotides are TGTGCCAGCAGTTCCGCCGGGACTAGTTATAATGAGCAGTTCTTC. Translation gives CASSSAGTSYNEQFF.

The V and J genes are TRBV7-2 and TRBJ2-5; 11 nucleotides agree with TRBD2. Germline values: CDR1 SGHTA, CDR2 FQGNSA. Trimming took 0 bases from V and 4 from J; bases not matched to a gene: 7. The CDR3 spans 17 residues. CDR3 nucleotide sequence: TGTGCCAGCAGCTTAGCGAGTAGCGGGGGGGCTAGAGAGACCCAGTACTTC. Protein sequence: CASSLASSGGARETQYF. Full variable domain (rest looked up from reference TRBV7-2 and TRBJ2-5): GAGVSQSPSNKVTEKGKDVELRCDPISGHTALYWYRQSLGQGLEFLIYFQGNSAPDKSGLPSDRFSAERTGGSVSTLTIQRTQQEDSAVYLCASSLASSGGARETQYFGPGTRLLVL.

This chain links TRBV2 with TRBJ2-3, with 7 bases identical to TRBD2. Germline loops: CDR1 SNHLY, CDR2 FYNNEI. V was clipped by 10 bases and J by 2 bases; unmatched bases: 12. This CDR3 has 15 residues. As DNA, the CDR3 is TGTGCCACCGGGGTCACTAGCGCAGACACAGATACGCAGTATTTT. Protein product: CATGVTSADTDTQYF.

This chain connects TRBV9 to TRBJ2-5; TRBD2 aligns across 11 bases. The junction had 3 bases not matched to a gene; V was cut back by 0 bases and J by 5 bases. Germline V gene lookup returns CDR1 SGDLS and CDR2 YYNGEE. CDR3 length equals 15 residues. CDR3 loop: CASSVGSSGGETQYF. DNA of the CDR3: TGTGCCAGCAGCGTAGGGTCTAGCGGGGGGGAGACCCAGTACTTC.

For the CDR3, the DNA is TGTGCCAGCTCACCAGACGGGAGCCCCTCTGGAAACACCATATATTTT. This translates into CASSPDGSPSGNTIYF. This chain connects TRBV18 to TRBJ1-3, with no clear D. Germline V gene data show CDR1 as KGHSH and CDR2 as LQKENI. The CDR3 has 16 amino acids. Trimming took off 2 bases at V and 0 bases at J, with 11 bases between the two ends.

The chain is built from TRBV7-9 and TRBJ1-1; TRBD1 matches at 7 bases. Germline values: CDR1 SEHNR, CDR2 FQNEAQ (reference sequence). The CDR3 loop spans 16 amino acids. V lost 1 base and J lost 1; bases outside the gene matches: 6. The CDR3 DNA follows: TGTGCCAGCAGCTTAGGAATACAGGGGAGGAACACTGAAGCTTTCTTT. This gives the protein CASSLGIQGRNTEAFF. Using reference TRBV7-9 and TRBJ1-1 for the parts outside the CDR3, the full variable domain is DTGVSQNPRHKITKRGQNVTFRCDPISEHNRLYWYRQTLGQGPEFLTYFQNEAQLEKSRLLSDRFSAERPKGSFSTLEIQRTEQGDSAMYLCASSLGIQGRNTEAFFGQGTRLTVV.

The rearrangement uses TRBV27 and TRBJ2-7; TRBD1 aligns across 7 bases. This CDR3 contains 16 residues. V shed 6 bases, J shed 2 bases, and the junction held 13 bases outside the gene matches. Germline V gives CDR1 MNHEY, CDR2 SMNVEV (reference sequence). CDR3 coding DNA: TGTGCCAGCAGCTACAGTAGAGGGACAGTTGCCTACGAGCAGTACTTC. Protein: CASSYSRGTVAYEQYF.

The rearrangement links TRBV5-1 to TRBJ2-7; 12 bases fit TRBD1. Trimming at V came to 5 bases and at J to 5 bases, leaving 5 bases not matched to a gene. This CDR3 comprises 14 residues. In germline, CDR1 is SGHRS, CDR2 YFSETQ. CDR3 protein: CASRAGTGGDEQYF. CDR3 bases: TGCGCCAGCAGGGCCGGGACAGGGGGCGACGAGCAGTACTTC.

This chain links TRBV28 with TRBJ2-2; 10 bases align to TRBD2. The V segment lost 5 bases and the J segment 6 bases; nucleotides outside the gene matches: 6. The CDR3 is made up of 15 amino acids. Germline assignment: CDR1 MDHEN and CDR2 SYDVKM. CDR3 DNA: TGTGCCAGCAGTCCGGGACTAGCGTTTTCCGGGGAGCTGTTTTTT. It codes for CASSPGLAFSGELFF.